This T cell receptor (beta chain) was sequenced for a study of control samples from healthy donors and cancer patients. Profiled with immunoSEQ multiplex PCR; TCRdb holds only in-frame clones, not every one. Of about 120,000 clones in the sample, 89% were seen once. This TCR was recovered from a man aged 50-60 years in good health. Sample: blood.

The CDR3, as DNA: TGTGCCAGCAGCTCCTTCCGTGACAGGGGGGATGGCTACACCTTC. Translated: CASSSFRDRGDGYTF. The chain couples TRBV11-2 to TRBJ1-2, with 9 bases that match TRBD1. The trim removed 4 bases at V and 6 bases at J, leaving 9 bases unmatched. CDR1 SGHAT and CDR2 FQNNGV come from the germline V gene. This CDR3 comprises 15 residues.